This TCR beta chain was recorded in a study of T cells in Graves' hyperthyroidism and ophthalmopathy (dated by TCRdb to 2018 to 2020). Some background on the complete study: Peripheral blood samples were taken at initial diagnosis, before any treatment was given. TCR Vbeta CDR3 sequencing of some 140 peripheral blood samples (43 ophthalmopathy, around 80 hyperthyroidism and approximately 17 progressor patients) is reported in the paper. Prospective prediction of ophthalmopathy was tested in an independent validation cohort of 18 to 20 hyperthyroidism patients and 17 patients who later progressed to ophthalmopathy. In about 6 Graves' hyperthyroidism patients, the study also compared T-cell repertoires from thyroid tissue with T-cell repertoires from blood. A discovery cohort of fewer than 110 patients, approximately 44 with Graves' ophthalmopathy and 55 to 60 with stable Graves' hyperthyroidism, was used to find distinguishing TCR V-J signatures. The 100 or so discovery patients were divided at random into training and test sets in a 7:3 ratio. After blood sampling, hyperthyroidism patients were treated with methimazole at a starting dose of 30 mg daily, and ophthalmopathy patients were treated with high-dose intravenous methylprednisolone. Overall study outcomes, separate from this receptor: Sample size was not statistically predetermined, and blinding of investigators to group allocation was not performed. A 13 V-J signature model separated ophthalmopathy from stable hyperthyroidism, with over 85% sensitivity and about 81% specificity in cross-validation and 80%/75% in testing. In validation, the model predicted progression to ophthalmopathy with roughly 66% sensitivity and 72% to 85% specificity, a median of roughly seven months before onset. Most expanded thyroid clonotypes (frequency above 0.001) were also detected in blood, suggesting blood repertoires may reflect thyroid immune responses.

A single count supports this clonotype. Its antigen remains undetermined. Per-nucleotide qualities are absent, and no much larger clonotype sits a single base away. A lone read offers only weak evidence. Moderately to severely active disease, a Clinical Activity Score of at least 3, a NOSPECS grade of at least 4, and a duration under 3 months were present in ophthalmopathy patients. Exclusion was applied to patients with uncontrolled infections, other autoimmune diseases, pregnancy or lactation. Diagnoses were established on the basis of clinical symptoms, serum thyroxine and TRAb, thyroid ultrasound, and orbital computed tomography. PBMCs were isolated from about 10 ml of fresh peripheral blood by Ficoll-Paque density gradient centrifugation. Total RNA was extracted using Trizol reagent, and RNA quality was assessed on an Agilent 2100 Bioanalyzer. The germline ends are 20 bases apart after V is trimmed by 4 bases and J by 4 bases. From the cysteine up to the phenylalanine, the CDR3 has a length of 17 residues. CDR3 DNA is the only sequence kept; it has 51 bases, read in frame from the first base.

Amplification of TCR beta CDR3 regions was carried out from RNA transcripts. A first-round RT-PCR of the TCR CDR3 used the HTBI primer set with the Qiagen OneStep RT-PCR kit. A second multiplex PCR round built the libraries, followed by size selection and purification. Libraries were sequenced paired-end with 100 bp reads on an Illumina HiSeq2000. Regarding the original processing steps: SOAPnuke was used to process the raw data, removing reads that contained adapters or uncalled bases, had a mean Phred below 15, or lacked an exact match to the constant primer or identifier. COPE v1.2.5 was used to merge high-quality paired reads, and clonotypes were defined as unique nucleotide sequences. MiTCR v1.1 was used to align the clonotypes against IMGT TRBV, TRBD and TRBJ reference segments. Analysis was restricted to V-J combinations with a frequency above 0.0001, which covered roughly 99% of repertoires. A TCS score was defined as the ratio of F50 (clonal expansion) to E x V (chaos), with BLOSUM62-based TCRdist applied between CDR3 peptides within each V-J. Welch's t-statistics and random forest reduced 450 to 600 V-J features to about 13, which were used in a naive Bayes classifier (R e1071). TCRdb trimmed public reads at Q25 via fastp, called clones via MiXCR and kept in-frame beta chains. Each entry is one CDR3 protein sequence, shown with its most common DNA and genes. TCRdb's processing, not the study's, gives the V and J calls here. This sample holds 530,000 or so distinct CDR3 sequences; approximately 25% were observed only once. The ten top clones hold about 11% of the sample.

The TCR was taken from a woman aged 25 to 45 with Graves' ophthalmopathy. The chain uses TRBV12-3 or TRBV12-4 and TRBJ1-3; the best D guess is TRBD1, with 6 bases matching. The sequenced sample consisted of blood. This receptor has the CDR3 CASSSATGFMSGNTIYF. The sequence in DNA is TGTGCCAGCAGTTCCGCCACAGGGTTTATGTCCGGAAACACCATATATTTT.